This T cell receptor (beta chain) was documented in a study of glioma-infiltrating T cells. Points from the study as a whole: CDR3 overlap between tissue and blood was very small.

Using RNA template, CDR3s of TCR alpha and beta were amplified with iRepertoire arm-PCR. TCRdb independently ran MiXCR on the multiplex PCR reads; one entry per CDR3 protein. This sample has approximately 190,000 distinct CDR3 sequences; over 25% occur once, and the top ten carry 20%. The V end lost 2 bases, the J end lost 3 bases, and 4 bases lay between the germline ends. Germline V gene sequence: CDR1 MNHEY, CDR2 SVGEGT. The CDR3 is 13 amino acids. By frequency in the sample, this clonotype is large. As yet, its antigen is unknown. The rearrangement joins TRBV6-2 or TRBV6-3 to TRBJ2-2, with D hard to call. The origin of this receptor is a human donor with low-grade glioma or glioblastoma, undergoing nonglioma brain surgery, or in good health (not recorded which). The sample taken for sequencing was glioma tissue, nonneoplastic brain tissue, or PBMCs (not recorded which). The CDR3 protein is CASSYRDTGELFF. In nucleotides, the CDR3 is TGTGCCAGCAGTTACAGGGACACCGGGGAGCTGTTTTTT.